This T cell receptor (beta chain) was recorded in a study of shared clonotypes between healthy human individuals. General study findings and limits: Larger richness was generally estimated for naive than memory subsets.

This CDR3 has 15 residues. V trimming: 5 bases; J trimming: 10 bases; junction bases outside the gene matches: 13. Per germline, CDR1 MGHDK and CDR2 SYGVNS. About this clone itself: What it binds is not known.

For every subset, genomic DNA was evenly distributed across several immunoSEQ plates. Produced via immunoSEQ multiplex PCR; TCRdb's table is partial and in-frame only. The table has 850,000 to 1,200,000 clones, about 75% seen once. This chain links TRBV25-1 with TRBJ2-1; 8 bases fit TRBD1. Sequencing was performed on memory CD4+ T cells sorted from blood. Sample subset: CD45RA-negative fraction. The clonotype originates from a man younger than 35 in good health. The CDR3 loop reads CASSHQGAGSSEQFF. CDR3 bases: TGTGCCAGCAGTCACCAGGGGGCGGGTTCCAGCGAGCAGTTCTTC.